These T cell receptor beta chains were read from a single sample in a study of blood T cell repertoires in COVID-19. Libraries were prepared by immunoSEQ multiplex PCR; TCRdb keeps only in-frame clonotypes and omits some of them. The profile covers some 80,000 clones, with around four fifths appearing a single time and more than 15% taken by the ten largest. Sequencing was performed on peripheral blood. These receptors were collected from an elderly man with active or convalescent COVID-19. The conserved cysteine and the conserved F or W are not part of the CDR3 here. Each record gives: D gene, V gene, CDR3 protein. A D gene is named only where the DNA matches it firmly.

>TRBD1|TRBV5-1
ASSVMTGENTEAF
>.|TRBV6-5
ASSPIDRPNYGYT
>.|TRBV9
ASSVDRLNTEAF
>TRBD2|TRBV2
ASIGVRSSGSEQF
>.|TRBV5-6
ASSSTGTEGDRPQH
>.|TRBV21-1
ASSKGRTGSYEQF
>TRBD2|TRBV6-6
ASSYSGGPYNEQF
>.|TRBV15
ATSRDTSLLNTQY
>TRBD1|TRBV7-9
ASSPTGAALYGYT
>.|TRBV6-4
ASSEMTAGGIQY
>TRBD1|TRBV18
ASSPPGQYEKLF
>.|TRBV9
ASSVRQTDSPLH
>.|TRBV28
ASSPPRGVAEAF
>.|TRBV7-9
ASSPRGGVLTQY
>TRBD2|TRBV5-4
ASSLGLAGHNEQF
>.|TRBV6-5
ASSPHTDTEAF
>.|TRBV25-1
ASRTVYGYT
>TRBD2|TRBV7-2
ASSVRGGEQTQY
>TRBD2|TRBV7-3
ASSSPPGAGGREDEQF
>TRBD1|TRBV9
ASSVAGGDQPQH
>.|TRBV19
ASSIDLSGSRQPQH
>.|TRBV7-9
ASSSNRDTVNYGYT
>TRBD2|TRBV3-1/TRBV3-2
ASSQAAGGYDEQF
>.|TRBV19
ASNSRYTEAF
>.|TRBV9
ASSVATVYNEQF
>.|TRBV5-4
ASSLTGDATNEKLF